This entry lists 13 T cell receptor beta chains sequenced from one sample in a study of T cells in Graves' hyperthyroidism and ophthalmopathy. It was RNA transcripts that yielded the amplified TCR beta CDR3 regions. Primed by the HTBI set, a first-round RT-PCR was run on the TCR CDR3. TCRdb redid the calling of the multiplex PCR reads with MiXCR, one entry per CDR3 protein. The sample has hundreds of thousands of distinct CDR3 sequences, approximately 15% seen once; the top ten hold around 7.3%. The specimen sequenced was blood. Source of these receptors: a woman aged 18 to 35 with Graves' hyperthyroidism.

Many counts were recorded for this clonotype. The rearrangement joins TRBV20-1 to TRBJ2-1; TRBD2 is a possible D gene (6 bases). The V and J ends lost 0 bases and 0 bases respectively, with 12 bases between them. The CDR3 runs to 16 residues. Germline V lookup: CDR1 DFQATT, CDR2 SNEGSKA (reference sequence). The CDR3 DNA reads TGCAGTGCTAGAGATCTCGGGGGTAACTCCTACAATGAGCAGTTCTTC. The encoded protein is CSARDLGGNSYNEQFF.

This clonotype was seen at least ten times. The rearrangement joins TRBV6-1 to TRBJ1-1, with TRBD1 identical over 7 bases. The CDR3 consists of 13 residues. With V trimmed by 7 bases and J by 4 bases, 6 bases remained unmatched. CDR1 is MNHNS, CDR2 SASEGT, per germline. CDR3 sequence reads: CASKPRGITEAFF. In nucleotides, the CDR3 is TGTGCCAGCAAACCCAGGGGGATCACTGAAGCTTTCTTT.

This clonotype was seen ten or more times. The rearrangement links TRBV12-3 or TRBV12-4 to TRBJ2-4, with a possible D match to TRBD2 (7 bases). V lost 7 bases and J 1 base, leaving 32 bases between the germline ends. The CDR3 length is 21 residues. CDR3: CASTSFPGGGPGGGAKNIQYF. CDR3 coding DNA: TGTGCCAGCACCTCTTTTCCCGGGGGCGGCCCCGGGGGAGGGGCCAAAAACATTCAGTACTTC.

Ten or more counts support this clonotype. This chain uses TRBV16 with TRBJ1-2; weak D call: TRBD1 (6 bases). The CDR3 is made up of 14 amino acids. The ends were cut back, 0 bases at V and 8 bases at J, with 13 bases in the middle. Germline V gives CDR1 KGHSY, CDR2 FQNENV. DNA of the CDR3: TGTGCCAGCAGCCAATCGACGGCAGGGGAGGGCTACACCTTC. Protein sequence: CASSQSTAGEGYTF.

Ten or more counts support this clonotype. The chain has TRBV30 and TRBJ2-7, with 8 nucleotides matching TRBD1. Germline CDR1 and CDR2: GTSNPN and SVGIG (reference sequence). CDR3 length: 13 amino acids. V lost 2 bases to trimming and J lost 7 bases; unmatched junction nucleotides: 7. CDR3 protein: CAWSRQGAGEQYF. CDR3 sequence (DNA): TGTGCCTGGAGTCGGCAGGGGGCGGGGGAGCAGTACTTC.

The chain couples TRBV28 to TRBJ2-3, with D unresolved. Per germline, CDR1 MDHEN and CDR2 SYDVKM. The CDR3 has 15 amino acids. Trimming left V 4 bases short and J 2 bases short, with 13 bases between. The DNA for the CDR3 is TGTGCCAGCAGTTGGGCGGAGCTCTACACAGATACGCAGTATTTT. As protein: CASSWAELYTDTQYF. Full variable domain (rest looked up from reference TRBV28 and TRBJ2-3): DVKVTQSSRYLVKRTGEKVFLECVQDMDHENMFWYRQDPGLGLRLIYFSYDVKMKEKGDIPEGYSVSREKKERFSLILESASTNQTSMYLCASSWAELYTDTQYFGPGTRLTVL.

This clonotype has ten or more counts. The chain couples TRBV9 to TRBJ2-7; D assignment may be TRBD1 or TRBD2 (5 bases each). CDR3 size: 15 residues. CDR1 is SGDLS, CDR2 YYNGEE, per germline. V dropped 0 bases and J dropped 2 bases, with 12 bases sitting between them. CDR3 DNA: TGTGCCAGCAGCGTAGCAGTGGGACCAGCCTACGAGCAGTACTTC. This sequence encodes CASSVAVGPAYEQYF. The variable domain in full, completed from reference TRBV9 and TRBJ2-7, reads DSGVTQTPKHLITATGQRVTLRCSPRSGDLSVYWYQQSLDQGLQFLIQYYNGEERAKGNILERFSAQQFPDLHSELNLSSLELGDSALYFCASSVAVGPAYEQYFGPGTRLTVT.

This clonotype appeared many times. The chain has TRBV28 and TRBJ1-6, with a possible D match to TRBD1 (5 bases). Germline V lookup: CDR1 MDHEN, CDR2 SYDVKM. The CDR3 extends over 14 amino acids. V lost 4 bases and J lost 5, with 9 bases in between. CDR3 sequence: CASSWGGNNSPLHF. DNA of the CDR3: TGTGCCAGCAGTTGGGGGGGAAATAATTCACCCCTCCACTTT.

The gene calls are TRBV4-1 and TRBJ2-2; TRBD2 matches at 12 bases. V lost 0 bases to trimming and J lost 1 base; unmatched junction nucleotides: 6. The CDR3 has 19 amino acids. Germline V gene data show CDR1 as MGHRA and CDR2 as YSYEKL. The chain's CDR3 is CASSQETTSGGVNTGELFF. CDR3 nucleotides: TGCGCCAGCAGCCAAGAGACGACTAGCGGGGGAGTGAACACCGGGGAGCTGTTTTTT.

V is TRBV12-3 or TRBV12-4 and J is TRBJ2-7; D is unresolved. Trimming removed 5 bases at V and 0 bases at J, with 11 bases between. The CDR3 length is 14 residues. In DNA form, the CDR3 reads TGTGCCAGCAGTCCAAGGAGAGCCTCCTACGAGCAGTACTTC. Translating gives CASSPRRASYEQYF.

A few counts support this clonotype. This CDR3 is CASAEDGARSGNTIYF. CDR3 DNA: TGTGCCAGCGCGGAAGACGGGGCCCGCTCTGGAAACACCATATATTTT. This chain joins TRBV12-3 or TRBV12-4 and TRBJ1-3; weak D call: TRBD1 (5 bases). Trimming took 8 bases from V and 0 from J, leaving 17 bases between them. This CDR3 has 16 residues.

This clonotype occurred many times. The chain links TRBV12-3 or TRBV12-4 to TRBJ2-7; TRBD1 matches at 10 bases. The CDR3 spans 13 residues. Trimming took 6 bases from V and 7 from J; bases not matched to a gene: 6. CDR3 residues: CASSRQGAREQYF. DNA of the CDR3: TGTGCCAGCAGCCGACAGGGGGCGAGGGAGCAGTACTTC.

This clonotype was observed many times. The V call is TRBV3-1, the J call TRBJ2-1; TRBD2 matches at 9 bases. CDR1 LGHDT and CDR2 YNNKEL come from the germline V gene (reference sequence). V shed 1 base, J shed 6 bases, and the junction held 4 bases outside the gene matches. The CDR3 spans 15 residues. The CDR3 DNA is TGTGCCAGCAGCCAAGGTAGCGGGAGTGCCAATGAGCAGTTCTTC. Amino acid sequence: CASSQGSGSANEQFF.